What follows describes a single T cell receptor beta chain. The data originate from a study of sequential checkpoint blockade in melanoma. Study background: Randomization was 1:1 between first-line nivolumab→ipilimumab and ipilimumab→nivolumab. Both treatment sequences were followed by maintenance nivolumab.

Treatment described: randomized to nivolumab then ipilimumab (arm A) or the reverse (arm B). Patients had received no earlier DNA-damaging chemotherapy. Sorted cells were live CD3+CD8+, lacking CD19 and CD56, from PBMCs. Trimming pared 8 bases from V and 5 bases from J, leaving 18 bases between. The CDR3 loop spans 14 amino acids. Germline V CDR1 and CDR2: LNHNV, YYDKDF (reference sequence). Clones were read by immunoSEQ multiplex PCR, and TCRdb kept only the in-frame ones, dropping some. The sample consists of some 30,000 clones, 86% of them appearing once. The V call is TRBV15, the J call TRBJ1-1, with a possible D match to TRBD1 (6 bases). This specimen was CD8+ T cells sorted from blood (inferred from file names), taken from a patient given nivolumab and ipilimumab in sequence. The clonotype was recovered from a human donor with melanoma. CDR3 bases: TGTGCCACCGGGGGCTTTACCGGAGGAACTGAAGCTTTCTTT. This encodes CATGGFTGGTEAFF. Together with reference TRBV15 and TRBJ1-1, the CDR3 gives the full variable domain: DAMVIQNPRYQVTQFGKPVTLSCSQTLNHNVMYWYQQKSSQAPKLLFHYYDKDFNNEADTPDNFQSRRPNTSFCFLDIRSPGLGDTAMYLCATGGFTGGTEAFFGQGTRLTVV.